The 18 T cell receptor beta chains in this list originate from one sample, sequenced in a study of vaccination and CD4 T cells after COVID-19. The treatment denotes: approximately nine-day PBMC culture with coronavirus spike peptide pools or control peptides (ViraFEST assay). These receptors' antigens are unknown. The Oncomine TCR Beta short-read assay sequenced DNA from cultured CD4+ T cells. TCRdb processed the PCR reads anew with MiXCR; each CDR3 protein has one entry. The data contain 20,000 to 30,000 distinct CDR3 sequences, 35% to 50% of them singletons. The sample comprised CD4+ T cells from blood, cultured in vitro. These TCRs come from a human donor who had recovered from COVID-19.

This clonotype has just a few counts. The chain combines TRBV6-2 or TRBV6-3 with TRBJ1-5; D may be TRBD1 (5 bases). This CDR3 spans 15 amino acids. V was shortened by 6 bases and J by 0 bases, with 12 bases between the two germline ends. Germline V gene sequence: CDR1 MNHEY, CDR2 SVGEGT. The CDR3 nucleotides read TGTGCCAGCAGATTTCGACAGCATAGCAATCAGCCCCAGCATTTT. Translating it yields CASRFRQHSNQPQHF.

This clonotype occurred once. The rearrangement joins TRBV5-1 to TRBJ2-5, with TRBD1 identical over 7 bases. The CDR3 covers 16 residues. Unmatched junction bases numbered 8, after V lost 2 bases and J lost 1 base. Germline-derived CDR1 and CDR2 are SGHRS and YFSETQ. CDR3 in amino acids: CASSFRSGQAQETQYF. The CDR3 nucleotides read TGCGCCAGCAGCTTTCGATCTGGACAGGCCCAAGAGACCCAGTACTTC.

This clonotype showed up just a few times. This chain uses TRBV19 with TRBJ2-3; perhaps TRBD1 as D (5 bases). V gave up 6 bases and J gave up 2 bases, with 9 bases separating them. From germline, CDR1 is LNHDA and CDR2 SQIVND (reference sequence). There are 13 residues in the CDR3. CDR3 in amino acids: CASSRQYTDTQYF. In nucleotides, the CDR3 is TGTGCCAGTAGCCGACAGTACACAGATACGCAGTATTTT.

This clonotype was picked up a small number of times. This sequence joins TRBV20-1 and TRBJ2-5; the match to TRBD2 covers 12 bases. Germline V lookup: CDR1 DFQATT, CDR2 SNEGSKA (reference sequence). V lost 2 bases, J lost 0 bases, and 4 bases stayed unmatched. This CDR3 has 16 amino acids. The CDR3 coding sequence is TGCAGTGCTAGACCCTCTAGCGGGAGGGACCAAGAGACCCAGTACTTC. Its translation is CSARPSSGRDQETQYF.

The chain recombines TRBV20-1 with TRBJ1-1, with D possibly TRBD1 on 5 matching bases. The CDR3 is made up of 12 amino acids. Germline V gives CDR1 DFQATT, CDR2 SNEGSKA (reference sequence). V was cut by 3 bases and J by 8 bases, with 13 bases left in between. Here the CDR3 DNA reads TGCAGTGCTAGGGGGACGAGGCAAGAAGCTTTCTTT. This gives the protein CSARGTRQEAFF.

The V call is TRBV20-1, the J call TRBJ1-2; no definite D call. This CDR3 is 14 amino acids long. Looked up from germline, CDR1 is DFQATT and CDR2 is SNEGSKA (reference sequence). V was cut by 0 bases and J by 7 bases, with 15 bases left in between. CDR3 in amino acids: CSARDVRGISGYTF. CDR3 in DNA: TGCAGTGCTAGAGATGTTCGAGGTATTAGTGGCTACACCTTC.

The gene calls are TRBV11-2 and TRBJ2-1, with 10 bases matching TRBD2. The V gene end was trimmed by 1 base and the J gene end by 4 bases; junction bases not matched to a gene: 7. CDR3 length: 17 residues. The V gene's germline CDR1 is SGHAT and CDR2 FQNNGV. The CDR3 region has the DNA TGTGCCAGCAGCTTAGCCCCTAGCGGGAGAGGATACAATGAGCAGTTCTTC. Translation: CASSLAPSGRGYNEQFF.

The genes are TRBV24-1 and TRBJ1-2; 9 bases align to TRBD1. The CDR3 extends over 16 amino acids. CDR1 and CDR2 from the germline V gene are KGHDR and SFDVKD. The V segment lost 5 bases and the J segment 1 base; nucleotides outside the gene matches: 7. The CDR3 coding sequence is TGTGCCACCAGTGGCGGACAGGGGAAGTTTAACTATGGCTACACCTTC. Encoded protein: CATSGGQGKFNYGYTF.

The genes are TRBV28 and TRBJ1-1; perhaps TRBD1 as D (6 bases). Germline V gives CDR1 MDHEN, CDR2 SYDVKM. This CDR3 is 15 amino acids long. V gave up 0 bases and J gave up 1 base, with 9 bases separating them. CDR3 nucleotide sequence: TGTGCCAGCAGTTTATGGGTCAGGGGGAACACTGAAGCTTTCTTT. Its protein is CASSLWVRGNTEAFF.

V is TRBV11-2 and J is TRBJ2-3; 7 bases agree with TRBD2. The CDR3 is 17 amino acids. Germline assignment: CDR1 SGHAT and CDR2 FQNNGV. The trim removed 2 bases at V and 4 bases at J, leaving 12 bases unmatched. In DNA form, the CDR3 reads TGTGCCAGCAGCTTACGTCGGGGGGTACAAATCCCAGATACGCAGTATTTT. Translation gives CASSLRRGVQIPDTQYF.

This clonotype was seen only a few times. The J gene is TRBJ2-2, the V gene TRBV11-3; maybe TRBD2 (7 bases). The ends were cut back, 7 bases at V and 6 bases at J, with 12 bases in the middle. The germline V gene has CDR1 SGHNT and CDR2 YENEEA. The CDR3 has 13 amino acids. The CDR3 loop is CASTRGASGELFF. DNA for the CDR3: TGTGCCAGCACCCGGGGGGCATCCGGGGAGCTGTTTTTT.

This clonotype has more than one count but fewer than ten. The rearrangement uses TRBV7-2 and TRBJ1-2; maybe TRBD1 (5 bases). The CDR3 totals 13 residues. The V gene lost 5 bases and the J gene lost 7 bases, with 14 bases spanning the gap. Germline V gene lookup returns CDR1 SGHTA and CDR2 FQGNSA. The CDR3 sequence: CASSRDGISGYTF. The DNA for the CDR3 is TGTGCCAGCAGCCGGGACGGCATATCTGGCTACACCTTC. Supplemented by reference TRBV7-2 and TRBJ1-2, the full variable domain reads GAGVSQSPSNKVTEKGKDVELRCDPISGHTALYWYRQSLGQGLEFLIYFQGNSAPDKSGLPSDRFSAERTGGSVSTLTIQRTQQEDSAVYLCASSRDGISGYTFGSGTRLTVV.

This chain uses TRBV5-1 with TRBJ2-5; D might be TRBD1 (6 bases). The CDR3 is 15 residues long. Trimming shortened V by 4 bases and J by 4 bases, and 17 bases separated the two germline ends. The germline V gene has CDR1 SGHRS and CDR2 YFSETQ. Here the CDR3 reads CASSDVREGGETQYF. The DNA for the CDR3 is TGCGCCAGCAGCGACGTCAGGGAAGGGGGAGAGACCCAGTACTTC.

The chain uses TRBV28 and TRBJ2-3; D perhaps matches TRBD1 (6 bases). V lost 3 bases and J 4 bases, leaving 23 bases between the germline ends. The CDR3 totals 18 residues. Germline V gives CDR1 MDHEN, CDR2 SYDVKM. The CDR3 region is CASSFPYSDRKTSDTQYF. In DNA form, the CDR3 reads TGTGCCAGCAGTTTCCCGTACTCAGACAGGAAAACTTCAGATACGCAGTATTTT.

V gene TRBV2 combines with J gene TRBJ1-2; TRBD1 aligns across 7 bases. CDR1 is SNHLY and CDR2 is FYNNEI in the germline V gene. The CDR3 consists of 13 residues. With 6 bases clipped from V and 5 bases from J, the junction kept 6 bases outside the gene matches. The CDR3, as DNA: TGTGCCAGCAGGGGGACAGCTCCATATGGCTACACCTTC. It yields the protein CASRGTAPYGYTF.

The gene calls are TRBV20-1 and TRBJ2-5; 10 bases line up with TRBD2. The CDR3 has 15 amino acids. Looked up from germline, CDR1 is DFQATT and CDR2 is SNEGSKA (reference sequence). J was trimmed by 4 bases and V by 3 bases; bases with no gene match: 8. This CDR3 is CSARQRTSGIETQYF. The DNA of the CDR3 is TGCAGTGCTAGGCAGCGAACTAGCGGGATAGAGACCCAGTACTTC.

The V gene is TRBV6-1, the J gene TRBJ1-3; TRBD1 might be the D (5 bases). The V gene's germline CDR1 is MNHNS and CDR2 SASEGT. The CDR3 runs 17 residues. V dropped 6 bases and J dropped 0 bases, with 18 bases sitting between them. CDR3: CASSLTGVPPSGNTIYF. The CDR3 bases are TGTGCCAGCAGCCTTACAGGCGTACCTCCCTCTGGAAACACCATATATTTT.

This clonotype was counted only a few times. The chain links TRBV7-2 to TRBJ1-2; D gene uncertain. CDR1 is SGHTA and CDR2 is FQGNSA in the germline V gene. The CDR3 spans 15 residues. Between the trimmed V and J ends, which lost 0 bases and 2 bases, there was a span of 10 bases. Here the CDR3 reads CASSLAPASNYGYTF. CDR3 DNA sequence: TGTGCCAGCAGCTTAGCCCCAGCGTCGAACTATGGCTACACCTTC.